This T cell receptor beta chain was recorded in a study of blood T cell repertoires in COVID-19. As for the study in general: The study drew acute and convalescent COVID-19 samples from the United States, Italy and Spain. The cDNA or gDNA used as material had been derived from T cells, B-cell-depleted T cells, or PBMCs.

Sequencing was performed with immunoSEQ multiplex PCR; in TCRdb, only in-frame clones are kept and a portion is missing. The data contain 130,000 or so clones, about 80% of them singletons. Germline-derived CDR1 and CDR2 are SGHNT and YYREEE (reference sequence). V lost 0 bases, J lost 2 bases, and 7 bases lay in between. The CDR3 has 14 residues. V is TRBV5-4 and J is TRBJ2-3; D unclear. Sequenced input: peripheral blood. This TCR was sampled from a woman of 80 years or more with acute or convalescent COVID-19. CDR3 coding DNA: TGTGCCAGCAGCTTGGGAACTTTCACAGATACGCAGTATTTT. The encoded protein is CASSLGTFTDTQYF.